A single sample gave rise to the 9 T cell receptor beta chains below, sequenced in a study of T-cell reconstitution after alpha-beta-depleted transplantation in children. Unique molecular identifiers were incorporated during preparation of the TCRbeta library. Each CDR3 protein gets one entry after TCRdb re-called the PCR reads with MiXCR. The sample lists approximately 510,000 distinct CDR3 sequences, about a sixth occurring once. The material sequenced was PBMCs from the stem cell graft donor, taken from the stem cell graft. The receptors shown here come from a human donor who donated a stem cell graft to a child with acute lymphoblastic leukemia.

The chain employs TRBV5-1 and TRBJ2-1; 9 bases fit TRBD2. The germline V gene encodes CDR1 SGHRS and CDR2 YFSETQ. The J segment lost 6 bases and the V segment lost 3 bases, leaving 10 bases of the junction unmatched. CDR3 length: 16 residues. The CDR3: CASSSSGTSFANEQFF. CDR3 nucleotide sequence: TGCGCCAGCAGCTCCTCCGGGACTAGCTTCGCCAATGAGCAGTTCTTC.

Remarks on this clonotype: One end of the junction fails to match germline, which may point to a read error. The chain links TRBV3-1 to TRBJ1-1, with D uncertain. CDR3 size: 18 residues. Germline V gives CDR1 LGHDT, CDR2 YNNKEL (reference sequence). The CDR3 DNA sequence: TGTGCCAGCAGCTCACCCGGGCCGATTCATTTGATGAGGGCTGAAGCGTTCTTT. Translating gives CASSSPGPIHLMRAEAFF.

This clonotype occurred a few times. The chain links TRBV4-2 to TRBJ2-2; 7 positions match TRBD2. The CDR3 spans 15 residues. V lost 0 bases to trimming and J lost 9 bases; unmatched junction nucleotides: 7. Per germline, CDR1 LGHNA and CDR2 YNFKEQ. The CDR3 sequence: CASSQEGGIGRELFF. The CDR3 region has the DNA TGTGCCAGCAGCCAAGAGGGAGGGATCGGTCGGGAGCTGTTTTTT.

The chain employs TRBV6-5 and TRBJ1-1; D gene uncertain. Germline CDR1 MNHEY, CDR2 SVGAGI. The V end was cut by 3 bases, the J end by 3 bases, with 11 bases between. CDR3 length: 14 amino acids. CDR3 coding DNA: TGTGCCAGCAGTTATGGGCAGGTGGACACTGAAGCTTTCTTT. Encoded protein: CASSYGQVDTEAFF.

The CDR3 nucleotides read TGTGCCATCAGTGAGAACAGGGTGCTAGTCGGCGTCTCCTACGAGCAGTACTTC. Protein: CAISENRVLVGVSYEQYF. The rearrangement joins TRBV10-3 to TRBJ2-7, with a tentative D call TRBD1 (6 bases). Trimming removed 2 bases at V and 0 bases at J, with 20 bases between. The CDR3 spans 18 residues. Germline CDR1 is ENHRY and CDR2 is SYGVKD.

This clonotype showed up many times. V is TRBV29-1 and J is TRBJ1-2; a weak D match, TRBD1 (5 bases). V gave up 7 bases and J gave up 5 bases, with 17 bases separating them. This CDR3 is built from 13 residues. Germline CDR1 is SQVTM and CDR2 is ANQGSEA. The CDR3 loop is CSGQGREGYGYTF. The CDR3 DNA reads TGCAGCGGCCAGGGCAGGGAAGGGTATGGCTACACCTTC.

The chain has TRBV19 and TRBJ2-7, with D possibly TRBD1 on 6 matching bases. With 3 bases removed from V and 2 bases from J, the gap between germline ends came to 11 bases. This CDR3 has 14 residues. From germline, CDR1 is LNHDA and CDR2 SQIVND (reference sequence). The CDR3 loop reads CASSMAGVAYEQYF. The CDR3 DNA reads TGTGCCAGTAGTATGGCAGGGGTGGCCTACGAGCAGTACTTC.

This clonotype was counted a few times. The chain employs TRBV3-1 and TRBJ1-1, with 9 bases lining up with TRBD1. Trimming removed 3 bases from V and 10 bases from J; junction bases left unmatched: 12. Germline CDR1 and CDR2: LGHDT and YNNKEL (reference sequence). The CDR3 loop spans 15 amino acids. CDR3 coding DNA: TGTGCCAGCAGCCATCCGCAGGACAGGGGTTCTTCAGCTTTCTTT. This sequence encodes CASSHPQDRGSSAFF.

The V call is TRBV27, the J call TRBJ2-5; D remains ambiguous. There are 13 residues in the CDR3. Germline CDR1 and CDR2: MNHEY and SMNVEV (reference sequence). V dropped 5 bases and J dropped 0 bases, with 7 bases sitting between them. Written as DNA, the CDR3 is TGTGCCAGCAGTAGAGATTACCAAGAGACCCAGTACTTC. Amino acid sequence: CASSRDYQETQYF.